This T cell receptor (beta chain) was recorded in a study of shared clonotypes between healthy human individuals. Overall study: Samples came from a couple of female and a few male donors aged 18 to 49. Plates per donor: three CD4 naive, three CD4 memory, two CD8 naive, one CD8 memory. Findings of the study overall: Rarefaction indicated that sorted-subset sequencing remained incomplete although depth was large.

Germline V gene sequence: CDR1 MNHNS, CDR2 SASEGT. The CDR3 sequence is 14 residues long. V lost 2 bases and J 5 bases, leaving 12 bases between the germline ends. Note on this clone: What it binds is not known. The sample has other DNA sequences that encode this CDR3 too.

Sequenced by immunoSEQ multiplex PCR; TCRdb stores in-frame clones only, minus some. The sample comprises around 2.5 million clones, roughly 93% of which are singletons, and around 0.37% rests with the top ten. The authors divided CD4+ cells into CD45RA+ naive and CD45RA-negative memory subsets. V is TRBV6-1 and J is TRBJ1-2, with D tentatively TRBD1 (5 bases). The sequenced sample was naive CD4+ T cells from PBMCs. Subset: CD45RA+ positively selected. The sequence derives from a man younger than 35 in good health. Some clones in this sample may be carry-over from other donors' samples. CDR3 sequence: CASSESAGGYGYTF. The CDR3 bases are TGTGCCAGCAGTGAATCGGCTGGGGGTTATGGCTACACCTTC.